This TCR beta chain was sequenced in a study of human T cells and chemical hapten exposure. Noted time point: pre-sensitization, week 0. Treatment reported: therapeutic diphenylcyclopropenone sensitization with weekly scalp DPC. MiXCR, run by TCRdb on the RACE reads, gives a single entry per CDR3 protein. The sample lists some 360,000 distinct CDR3 sequences; 5.1% were seen once. CDR3 length: 14 residues. Looked up from germline, CDR1 is MNHEY and CDR2 is SMNVEV (reference sequence). Trimming took 3 bases from V and 4 from J, leaving 12 bases between them. This clonotype originated in a woman between 50 and 59 years old with alopecia areata. Some clones in this sample may be carry-over from other donors' samples. The chain carries TRBV27 and TRBJ1-1, with D uncertain. The specimen comprised whole blood, sampled in connection with sensitization to the hapten diphenylcyclopropenone (DPC). The CDR3 is CASSFLGFSTEAFF. CDR3 DNA: TGTGCCAGCAGTTTTTTGGGGTTTAGCACTGAAGCTTTCTTT.